One and the same sample provided the 14 T cell receptor beta chains below, sequenced in a study of regulatory T cells in long-lasting Graves disease. Time point here: persistent/refractory GD, antithyroid drugs over 5 years with positive TRAb. PBMC RNA was the source of the TCR library. According to the study, TCR beta libraries were built with iRepertoire HTBI primers and CDR3-region Arm-PCR. MiXCR was run by TCRdb on the multiplex PCR reads, yielding one entry per CDR3 protein. The sample carries roughly 500,000 distinct CDR3 sequences, about 20% recorded once. Specimen: peripheral blood mononuclear cells (PBMCs), collected when the disease was refractory, from a patient treated with antithyroid drugs. These receptors came from a female donor with Graves disease.

This chain joins TRBV20-1 and TRBJ1-1, with no clear D. Germline CDR1 DFQATT, CDR2 SNEGSKA (reference sequence). The length of the CDR3 is 14 residues. Trimming took 3 bases from V and 1 from J, leaving 12 bases between them. The CDR3 region is CSASREGGNTEAFF. The DNA of the CDR3 is TGCAGTGCTAGTCGGGAGGGAGGGAACACTGAAGCTTTCTTT.

In nucleotides, the CDR3 is TGTGCCTGGAAAGGGGGCAGAGTGAACACCGGGGAGCTGTTTTTT. Amino acid sequence: CAWKGGRVNTGELFF. The chain has TRBV30 and TRBJ2-2; the match to TRBD1 covers 7 bases. The V gene end was trimmed by 4 bases and the J gene end by 1 base; junction bases not matched to a gene: 6. CDR3 length equals 15 residues. Per the germline V gene, CDR1 is GTSNPN and CDR2 is SVGIG (reference sequence).

This clonotype came up many times. The chain couples TRBV28 to TRBJ1-3; maybe TRBD1 (6 bases). V shed 6 bases and J shed 0 bases, with 12 bases lying between them. The CDR3 has 15 residues. CDR1 MDHEN and CDR2 SYDVKM come from the germline V gene. The CDR3 DNA sequence: TGTGCCAGCAGAGCACAGGGCTACTCTGGAAACACCATATATTTT. Translation gives CASRAQGYSGNTIYF.

This clonotype was observed many times. The V call is TRBV6-1, the J call TRBJ2-5, with a tentative D call TRBD2 (5 bases). The CDR3 has 15 amino acids. V was shortened by 7 bases and J by 1 base, with 16 bases between the two germline ends. Germline lookup yields CDR1 MNHNS and CDR2 SASEGT. Here the CDR3 DNA reads TGTGCCAGCAAACCCAGCGGAGCGGCCCAAGAGACCCAGTACTTC. It specifies CASKPSGAAQETQYF.

This clonotype was observed many times. The chain carries TRBV12-3 or TRBV12-4 and TRBJ1-2, with 7 bases matching TRBD1. The CDR3 covers 17 residues. V dropped 2 bases and J dropped 1; count of bases not matched to a gene: 10. CDR3 loop: CASSLLVGDRVNYGYTF. CDR3 nucleotide sequence: TGTGCCAGCAGTTTATTAGTAGGGGACAGAGTTAACTATGGCTACACCTTC.

This chain links TRBV19 with TRBJ1-4; 9 positions agree with TRBD1. J was trimmed by 6 bases and V by 6 bases; bases with no gene match: 8. The CDR3 consists of 15 residues. Germline V gene lookup returns CDR1 LNHDA and CDR2 SQIVND (reference sequence). CDR3 in DNA: TGTGCCAGTAGCAGCGACAGGGGGAGAGATGAAAAACTGTTTTTT. It specifies CASSSDRGRDEKLFF.

The chain is built from TRBV29-1 and TRBJ2-7; 8 nucleotides align to TRBD2. Germline V gene data show CDR1 as SQVTM and CDR2 as ANQGSEA. V shed 4 bases, J shed 0 bases, and the junction held 2 bases outside the gene matches. This CDR3 has 13 amino acids. The CDR3 loop is CSVGLAFSYEQYF. CDR3 in DNA: TGCAGCGTTGGACTAGCGTTCTCCTACGAGCAGTACTTC.

This clonotype showed up many times. The chain employs TRBV24-1 and TRBJ2-5, with D tentatively TRBD1 or TRBD2 (6 bases each). Between the trimmed V and J ends, which lost 7 bases and 4 bases, there was a span of 24 bases. Per germline, CDR1 KGHDR and CDR2 SFDVKD. CDR3 length equals 17 residues. The CDR3 DNA reads TGTGCCACCAGCGACCCAGTGGGGGGCAAAAAAGGAGAGACCCAGTACTTC. It specifies CATSDPVGGKKGETQYF.

In this sample, this clonotype turned up many times. The chain links TRBV29-1 to TRBJ1-1, with D perhaps matching TRBD1 (6 bases). The V end was cut by 3 bases, the J end by 6 bases, with 20 bases between. The CDR3 covers 15 residues. CDR1 SQVTM and CDR2 ANQGSEA come from the germline V gene. The CDR3 DNA reads as TGCAGCGTTGATCACGACCCGAGGGGGATCCCTGAAGCTTTCTTT. This codes for CSVDHDPRGIPEAFF.

The V call is TRBV7-8, the J call TRBJ2-4; tentative D call: TRBD2 (6 bases). The V end lost 2 bases, the J end lost 0 bases, and 17 bases lay between the germline ends. CDR1 is SGHVS, CDR2 FQNEAQ, per germline. The CDR3 is 18 amino acids. DNA of the CDR3: TGTGCCAGCAGCTTACTCTTACGAGGAGGGGTAGCCAAAAACATTCAGTACTTC. This codes for CASSLLLRGGVAKNIQYF.

In regard to this clonotype: A read error may be the cause here, since a much bigger clone is one base away. The chain is built from TRBV7-9 and TRBJ1-1; no reliable D call. V was clipped by 5 bases and J by 1 base, with 8 bases between them. CDR1 is SEHNR and CDR2 is FQNEAQ in the germline V gene (reference sequence). The CDR3 sequence is 13 residues long. The CDR3 sequence is CASSATENTEAFF. The CDR3, as DNA: TGTGCCAGCAGCGCCACAGAGAACACTGAAGCTTTCTTT.

This clonotype was seen repeatedly, ten times or more. This sequence joins TRBV28 and TRBJ1-1; D remains unclear. V was trimmed by 2 bases and J by 1 base, leaving 8 bases between them. This CDR3 is built from 14 residues. Germline CDR1 MDHEN, CDR2 SYDVKM. CDR3 in amino acids: CASSLSQPNTEAFF. The CDR3 DNA follows: TGTGCCAGCAGTTTAAGTCAGCCGAACACTGAAGCTTTCTTT.

This clonotype was counted at least ten times. The chain joins TRBV28 to TRBJ1-4; D possibly corresponds to TRBD1 (6 bases). Germline values: CDR1 MDHEN, CDR2 SYDVKM. The CDR3 length is 15 residues. Trimming left V 5 bases short and J 0 bases short, with 10 bases between. The CDR3 region has the DNA TGTGCCAGCAGTCCATGGACAGCAACTAATGAAAAACTGTTTTTT. It encodes CASSPWTATNEKLFF.

This chain joins TRBV13 and TRBJ2-7, with 8 positions matching TRBD1. Trimming took 8 bases from V and 3 from J; bases not matched to a gene: 6. Germline V CDR1 and CDR2: PRHDT, FYEKMQ (reference sequence). There are 13 residues in the CDR3. The CDR3 bases are TGTGCCAGCGCCGTTACAGGGGGCTACGAGCAGTACTTC. It yields the protein CASAVTGGYEQYF.